The 13 T cell receptor beta chains reported below all come from one sample, sequenced in a study of shared clonotypes between healthy human individuals. Profiling relied on immunoSEQ multiplex PCR, and the TCRdb table lists in-frame clones only, not all of them. The table has 400,000 to 600,000 clones, around 96% seen once; the top ten hold around 0.066%. The sample comprised naive CD4+ T cells sorted from blood. As to subset: CD45RA+ positively selected. The receptors derive from a woman aged 25 to 39 in good health.

The chain uses TRBV7-2 and TRBJ2-6; D uncertain. The CDR3 totals 16 residues. V lost 1 base to trimming and J lost 2 bases, with 9 bases between them. Germline lookup yields CDR1 SGHTA and CDR2 FQGNSA. The CDR3 DNA reads TGTGCCAGCAGCTTAGTAGGCGGCGCTGGGGCCAACGTCCTGACTTTC. Translated: CASSLVGGAGANVLTF.

In DNA form, the CDR3 reads TGTGCCAGCAGTCCGGTGGGGTACAATGAGCAGTTCTTC. It specifies CASSPVGYNEQFF. The V call is TRBV28, the J call TRBJ2-1, with D unclear. The CDR3 extends over 13 amino acids. The V and J ends lost 5 bases and 4 bases respectively, with 9 bases between them. Germline V gene sequence: CDR1 MDHEN, CDR2 SYDVKM. The complete variable domain, with remaining parts taken from reference TRBV28 and TRBJ2-1, reads DVKVTQSSRYLVKRTGEKVFLECVQDMDHENMFWYRQDPGLGLRLIYFSYDVKMKEKGDIPEGYSVSREKKERFSLILESASTNQTSMYLCASSPVGYNEQFFGPGTRLTVL.

This clone was detected only once. The V and J genes are TRBV5-4 and TRBJ1-2, with D hard to call. The V gene lost 2 bases and the J gene lost 5 bases, with 13 bases spanning the gap. This CDR3 is built from 14 residues. Germline V CDR1 and CDR2: SGHNT, YYREEE (reference sequence). The CDR3 sequence is CASSLDGRTYGYTF. CDR3 DNA: TGTGCCAGCAGCTTAGACGGTCGTACGTATGGCTACACCTTC.

The V gene is TRBV27, the J gene TRBJ2-1; TRBD2 might be the D (6 bases). Germline-derived CDR1 and CDR2 are MNHEY and SMNVEV (reference sequence). The CDR3 sequence is 17 residues long. V was cut by 5 bases and J by 8 bases, with 25 bases left in between. CDR3: CASSRLRDPGGMHEQFF. DNA for the CDR3: TGTGCCAGCAGTCGACTCCGGGACCCCGGGGGAATGCATGAGCAGTTCTTC.

The chain links TRBV7-7 to TRBJ2-1, with D possibly matching TRBD2 (6 bases). The germline V and J ends were trimmed by 0 bases and 15 bases, with 18 bases remaining between them. Germline loops: CDR1 SSHAT, CDR2 FNYEAQ (reference sequence). The CDR3 runs to 14 residues. The CDR3 here is CASSLAPGELPWFF. CDR3 in DNA: TGTGCCAGCAGCTTAGCCCCGGGAGAATTGCCTTGGTTCTTC. The full variable domain, with the rest looked up from reference TRBV7-7 and TRBJ2-1, is GAGVSQSPRYKVTKRGQDVTLRCDPISSHATLYWYQQALGQGPEFLTYFNYEAQPDKSGLPSDRFSAERPEGSISTLTIQRTEQRDSAMYRCASSLAPGELPWFFGPGTRLTVL.

The chain recombines TRBV19 with TRBJ2-7, with D possibly TRBD2 on 5 matching bases. Germline V CDR1 and CDR2: LNHDA, SQIVND (reference sequence). V lost 3 bases, J lost 2 bases, and 20 bases lay in between. The CDR3 has 17 amino acids. The CDR3, as DNA: TGTGCCAGTAGTATGGCTTCCCATAGCGTCGCACCCTACGAGCAGTACTTC. Translating it yields CASSMASHSVAPYEQYF.

The rearrangement links TRBV27 to TRBJ2-2; no reliable D call. Germline CDR1 is MNHEY and CDR2 is SMNVEV (reference sequence). Trimming removed 6 bases at V and 5 bases at J, with 16 bases between. CDR3 length equals 15 residues. Written as DNA, the CDR3 is TGTGCCAGCAGGTTTGGGTCAACTTATACCGGGGAGCTGTTTTTT. Encoded protein: CASRFGSTYTGELFF.

The chain joins TRBV13 to TRBJ2-7; D is uncertain. V lost 2 bases and J 2 bases, leaving 10 bases between the germline ends. The germline V gene encodes CDR1 PRHDT and CDR2 FYEKMQ (reference sequence). This CDR3 is 14 amino acids long. The CDR3 region has the DNA TGTGCCAGCAGCTTAAGAACTCCTACCTACGAGCAGTACTTC. Translated: CASSLRTPTYEQYF. Based on the CDR3 plus reference TRBV13 and TRBJ2-7, the full variable domain is AAGVIQSPRHLIKEKRETATLKCYPIPRHDTVYWYQQGPGQDPQFLISFYEKMQSDKGSIPDRFSAQQFSDYHSELNMSSLELGDSALYFCASSLRTPTYEQYFGPGTRLTVT.

The rearrangement uses TRBV7-3 and TRBJ1-2; 9 nucleotides line up with TRBD1. The V and J ends lost 5 bases and 4 bases, in that order; junction bases with no gene match: 5. The CDR3 sequence is 14 residues long. In germline, CDR1 is SGHTA, CDR2 FQGTGA. CDR3 nucleotide sequence: TGTGCCAGCAGCCCGGGACAGGGAGCCTATGGCTACACCTTC. This gives the protein CASSPGQGAYGYTF.

The V and J genes are TRBV29-1 and TRBJ2-7, with a tentative D call TRBD1 (6 bases). The CDR3 has 13 residues. Trimming removed 4 bases from V and 2 bases from J, with 12 bases in between. Looked up from germline, CDR1 is SQVTM and CDR2 is ANQGSEA. The CDR3 here is CSVVGDNTYEQYF. The CDR3 DNA reads as TGCAGCGTTGTTGGGGACAACACCTACGAGCAGTACTTC.

The chain is built from TRBV5-4 and TRBJ2-7; 11 bases fit TRBD2. Germline CDR1 and CDR2: SGHNT and YYREEE (reference sequence). There are 14 residues in the CDR3. The J segment lost 7 bases and the V segment lost 5 bases, leaving 8 bases of the junction unmatched. The CDR3, as DNA: TGTGCCAGCAGTCTAGCGGGAGGCCTTGGTGAGCAGTACTTC. It encodes CASSLAGGLGEQYF.

The table lists this clone with a count of one. The gene calls are TRBV7-3 and TRBJ2-2, with 8 bases lining up with TRBD2. Germline CDR1 and CDR2: SGHTA and FQGTGA. After removal of 2 bases from V and 8 bases from J, the junction contained 4 bases not matched to a gene. This CDR3 is built from 14 residues. CDR3 sequence reads: CASSLAGGSGELFF. In DNA, the CDR3 is TGTGCCAGCAGCTTAGCGGGAGGTTCGGGGGAGCTGTTTTTT.

The chain has TRBV6-1 and TRBJ1-5; a possible D gene is TRBD1 (5 bases). Germline CDR1 is MNHNS and CDR2 is SASEGT. V shed 7 bases and J shed 9 bases, with 16 bases lying between them. The CDR3 extends over 13 amino acids. The CDR3: CASNPGTDLPQHF. CDR3 nucleotide sequence: TGTGCCAGCAACCCTGGGACCGACTTGCCCCAGCATTTT.